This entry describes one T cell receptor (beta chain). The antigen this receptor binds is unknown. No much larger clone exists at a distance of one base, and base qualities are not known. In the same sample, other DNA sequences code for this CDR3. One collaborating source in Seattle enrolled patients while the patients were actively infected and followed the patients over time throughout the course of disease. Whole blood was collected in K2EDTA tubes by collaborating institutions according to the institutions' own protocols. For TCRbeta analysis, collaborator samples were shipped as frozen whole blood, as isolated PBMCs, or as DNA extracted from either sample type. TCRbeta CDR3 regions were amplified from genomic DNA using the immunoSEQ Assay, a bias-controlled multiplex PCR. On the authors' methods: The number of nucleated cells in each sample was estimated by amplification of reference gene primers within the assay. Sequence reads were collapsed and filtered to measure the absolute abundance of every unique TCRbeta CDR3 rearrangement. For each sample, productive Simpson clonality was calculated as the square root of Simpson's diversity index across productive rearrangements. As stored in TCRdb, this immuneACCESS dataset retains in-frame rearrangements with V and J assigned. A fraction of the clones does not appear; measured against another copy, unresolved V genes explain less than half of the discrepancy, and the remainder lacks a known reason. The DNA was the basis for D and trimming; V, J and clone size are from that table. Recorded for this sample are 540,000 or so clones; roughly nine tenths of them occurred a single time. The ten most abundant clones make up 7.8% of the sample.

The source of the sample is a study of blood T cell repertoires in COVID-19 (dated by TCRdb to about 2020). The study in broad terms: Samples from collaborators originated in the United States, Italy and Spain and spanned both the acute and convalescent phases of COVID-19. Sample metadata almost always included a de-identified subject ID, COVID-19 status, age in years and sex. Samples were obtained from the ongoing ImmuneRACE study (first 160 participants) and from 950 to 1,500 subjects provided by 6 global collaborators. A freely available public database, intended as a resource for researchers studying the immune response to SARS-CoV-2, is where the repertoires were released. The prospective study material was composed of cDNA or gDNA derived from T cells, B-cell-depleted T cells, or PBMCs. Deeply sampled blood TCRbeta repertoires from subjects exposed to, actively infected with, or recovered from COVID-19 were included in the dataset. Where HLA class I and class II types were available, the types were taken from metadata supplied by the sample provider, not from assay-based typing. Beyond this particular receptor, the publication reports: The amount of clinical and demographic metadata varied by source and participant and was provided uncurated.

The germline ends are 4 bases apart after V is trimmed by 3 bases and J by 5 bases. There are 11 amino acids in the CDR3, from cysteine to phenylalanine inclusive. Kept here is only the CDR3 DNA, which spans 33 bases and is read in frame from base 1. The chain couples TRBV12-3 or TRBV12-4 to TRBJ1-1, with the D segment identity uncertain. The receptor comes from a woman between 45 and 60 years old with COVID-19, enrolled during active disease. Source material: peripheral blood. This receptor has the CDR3 CASSFRTEAFF. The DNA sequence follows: TGTGCCAGCAGTTTCAGGACTGAAGCTTTCTTT.